Sequencing of this T cell receptor beta chain was carried out in a study of CD8+CD57+ T cells in acquired aplastic anemia. The CDR3 covers 19 residues. Per the germline V gene, CDR1 is ENHRY and CDR2 is SYGVKD. The ends lost 6 bases at V and 3 bases at J; junction bases unmatched: 12. Patients who underwent sequencing had shown CD8+CD57+ cell expansion by flow cytometry. There were no patients without severe acquired aplastic anemia. All patients were therapy-naive when blood was sampled. According to the study, genomic DNA was the template for TCR beta VDJ and CDR3 profiling. One entry per CDR3 protein, called by TCRdb with MiXCR from the reads. Of about 160,000 distinct CDR3 sequences listed, about 50% were seen once; the top ten hold over 25%.

The chain carries TRBV10-3 and TRBJ2-3; 16 bases match TRBD2. The sequence derives from a human donor with aplastic anemia. Sequencing was done on a sample of sorted CD4+, CD8+, or CD8+CD57+ T cells (not recorded which) from PBMCs. DNA of the CDR3: TGTGCCATCAGCTGGCGCGGGACTAGCGGGGGGGCAGGGACAGATACGCAGTATTTT. Translating gives CAISWRGTSGGAGTDTQYF.